The present T cell receptor (beta chain) was sequenced within a study of blood T cell repertoires in COVID-19 (dated by TCRdb to 2018 to 2020). For the study in its entirety: Samples covering the acute and convalescent phases of COVID-19 were provided by collaborators in the United States, Italy and Spain. Deeply sampled blood TCRbeta repertoires from subjects exposed to, actively infected with, or recovered from COVID-19 were included in the dataset. The repertoires were released in a freely available public database meant as a resource for research on the immune response to SARS-CoV-2. The prospective study material was composed of cDNA or gDNA derived from T cells, B-cell-depleted T cells, or PBMCs. Nearly every sample came with metadata listing a de-identified subject ID, COVID-19 status, age in years and sex. The samples were drawn from two sources: the first 160 participants of the ongoing ImmuneRACE study, and 950 to 1,500 subjects contributed by 6 global collaborators. HLA class I and class II types, where available, came from metadata supplied by the sample provider rather than from assay-based typing.

V ends up 1 base short and J 7 bases short, with an unmatched junction base count of 10. From a lookup of the germline V gene, CDR1 and CDR2 are MDHEN and SYDVKM. From cysteine to phenylalanine, the CDR3 is 17 amino acids long. Of all the DNA, just the CDR3 is kept, 51 bases in frame from base 1. General study outcomes and caveats: How much clinical and demographic metadata was included differed by source and by participant, and the metadata was provided uncurated.

One collaborating source in Seattle enrolled patients during active infection and followed them longitudinally through the course of disease. The collaborating institutions used their own protocols to collect whole blood in K2EDTA tubes. For TCRbeta analysis, collaborators shipped samples as frozen whole blood, isolated PBMCs, or DNA extracted from either of those sample types. Turning to this clone: Its antigen remains undetermined. No qualities accompany the bases; no much larger clone lies one base away.

TCRbeta CDR3 regions were amplified from genomic DNA using the immunoSEQ Assay, a bias-controlled multiplex PCR. Per the source publication's procedure: The number of nucleated cells in each sample was estimated from the amplification of reference gene primers within the assay. Sequence reads were collapsed and filtered to measure the absolute abundance of every unique TCRbeta CDR3 rearrangement. For each sample, productive Simpson clonality was calculated as the square root of Simpson's diversity index over productive rearrangements. Here the immuneACCESS table is served through TCRdb, limited to in-frame sequences with V and J called. Missing clones are a known gap in these copies; in checked studies unresolved V genes cover under half, and the rest lacks a known reason. That table supplies the V and J calls and clone size; D and trimming were determined from the DNA. This sample has about 130,000 clones in its table, and approximately 90% of those were observed once. 4.3% of the sample lies in the top ten.

The sequencing sample was made of peripheral blood. The receptor chain draws on TRBV28 and TRBJ2-1; 10 bases in the junction line up with TRBD2. The TCR comes from a man aged 60 to 75 with COVID-19, enrolled during active disease. The DNA sequence is given as TGTGCCAGCAGTTTATACGGGCTAGCGGGGGAGAGGAATGAGCAGTTCTTC. Its translation is CASSLYGLAGERNEQFF.